This entry features one T cell receptor (beta chain) sequence. Which antigen it targets is not known. From a lookup of the germline V gene, CDR1 and CDR2 are SGDLS and YYNGEE. Taken from cysteine to phenylalanine, the CDR3 has 13 residues. The record lacks a DNA sequence. These data originate in a study of T cells expressing NK-cell markers (dated by TCRdb to between 2020 and 2021). Background on the whole study: Three sorted T-cell subsets (CD3+CD56+NKG2C+, CD3+CD56+NKG2C- and CD3+CD56-NKG2C+) from under ten donors had their TCR beta-chain repertoires profiled. Among the eight sequenced donors, only one was HCMV-seronegative, while the other seven were HCMV-seropositive. The libraries were sequenced on Illumina HiSeq 2000/2500, MiSeq or NextSeq, producing 2 x 150 bp reads. The study sequenced eight donors, all healthy volunteers chosen at random: three men and five women.

Results the study describes overall, beyond this receptor: For 6 or 7 donors, the dominant CD3+CD56+NKG2C+ clonotypes were among the top 10 CD8+ clonotypes and accounted for 1.0-7.0% of CD8+ T cells. It remained unclear whether the expanded NKG2C-expressing T cell clones were specific for HCMV antigens. Those dominant clonotypes were again the most abundant among CD3+CD56-NKG2C+ cells in several donors, at roughly 28.3-65%.

HCMV-specific IgG was detected in serum with a commercial ELISA kit to determine HCMV serostatus. Peripheral blood mononuclear cells were isolated from blood by Ficoll density gradient centrifugation. TCRdb records Illumina HiSeq 2000 as the sequencer. 5'RACE template switching, by which a universal primer site and unique molecular identifiers were added, was used to make TCR beta cDNA libraries. cDNA synthesis was primed from the TCR beta constant segment and was followed by two successive PCR amplification steps. In the source study's methods: Reads were demultiplexed and grouped by UMI with MIGEC, and clonotypes were assembled and quantified with MiTCR. Only TCR cDNA sequences supported by at least two reads were kept to exclude erroneous sequences. The tcR package was used for downstream repertoire analysis, and clonotypes were matched across fractions by CDR3 nucleotide sequence plus V segment. VDJmatch was used to annotate antigen specificity against VDJdb, with one amino acid substitution in CDR3 allowed. After TCRdb reprocessed the reads, each CDR3 protein sequence was kept as one row, without DNA. TCRdb's processing, not the authors', yielded these V and J calls. This sample's clone table shows hundreds of thousands of distinct CDR3 sequences. 3% to 4.5% of the sample lies in the top ten.

The chain is assembled from TRBV9 and TRBJ2-7; TCRdb's D gene call, TRBD2, goes unchecked for lack of DNA. This receptor was identified in a man between 18 and 29 years old in good health. Donor details come from another sample of the same person, matched by shared clones. Sequencing was performed on blood T cells: a sorted CD56 or NKG2C T cell subset, CD4+ or CD8+ T cells, or bulk PBMC T cells (not recorded which). The CDR3 amino acid sequence is: CASSVGSGSEQYF.